Following are 9 T cell receptor beta chains from one sample sequenced in a study of preoperative IRX-2 immunotherapy in early breast cancer (dated by TCRdb to the late 2010s). The treatment or condition label of this sample denotes: preoperative locoregional IRX-2 cytokine immunotherapy. The method behind the library was the immunoSEQ multiplex PCR assay. Here the immuneACCESS table is served through TCRdb, limited to in-frame sequences with V and J called. Missing clones are a known gap in these copies; in checked studies unresolved V genes cover under half, and the rest lacks a known reason. The sample profile shows tens of thousands of clones; approximately 75% of them were found once. The top ten clonotypes cover 1% to 1.5% of the sample. Sequencing used lymph node tissue, obtained after IRX-2 immunotherapy. These receptors came from a human donor with breast cancer.

This clone is a singleton in its sample. This chain links TRBV29-1 with TRBJ2-3, with TRBD1 identical over 10 bases. Losses at the gene ends were 4 bases for V and 4 bases for J; bases not matched to a gene: 5. The CDR3 spans 14 residues. Germline V gene lookup returns CDR1 SQVTM and CDR2 ANQGSEA. The CDR3 DNA follows: TGCAGCGTTGCTGGACAGGGGGTTTCAGATACGCAGTATTTT. Its protein is CSVAGQGVSDTQYF.

This sequence joins TRBV14 and TRBJ1-2, with TRBD1 as a possible D gene (6 bases). CDR1 and CDR2 from the germline V gene are SGHDN and FVKESK. The V gene lost 4 bases and the J gene lost 8 bases, with 14 bases spanning the gap. CDR3 length equals 13 residues. CDR3 bases: TGTGCCAGCAGCCGTCAGGGGCTGGGCGGCTACACCTTC. Its protein is CASSRQGLGGYTF.

CDR3: CASSPDPFPGDGYTF. The CDR3, as DNA: TGTGCCAGCTCACCGGATCCATTCCCGGGGGATGGCTACACCTTC. This chain joins TRBV18 and TRBJ1-2; D may be TRBD1 (5 bases). From germline, CDR1 is KGHSH and CDR2 LQKENI. CDR3 length: 15 residues. Trimming cost V 3 bases and J 6 bases, with 17 bases left between them.

The rearrangement uses TRBV18 and TRBJ1-1; 7 nucleotides align to TRBD1. Germline loops: CDR1 KGHSH, CDR2 LQKENI. This CDR3 comprises 14 residues. The J segment lost 3 bases and the V segment lost 3 bases, leaving 4 bases of the junction unmatched. CDR3 loop: CASSPLRGDTEAFF. CDR3 DNA: TGTGCCAGCTCACCGCTCAGGGGGGACACTGAAGCTTTCTTT.

The chain combines TRBV19 with TRBJ1-6; D remains ambiguous. CDR3 size: 13 residues. The germline V gene has CDR1 LNHDA and CDR2 SQIVND (reference sequence). The V and J ends lost 6 bases and 7 bases respectively, with 10 bases between them. The CDR3 DNA reads as TGTGCCAGTAGGCCTAAAGGGAATTCACCCCTCCACTTT. It encodes CASRPKGNSPLHF.

This sequence joins TRBV18 and TRBJ2-5; possible D gene TRBD1, 6 bases. This CDR3 is 14 amino acids long. Germline values: CDR1 KGHSH, CDR2 LQKENI. Between the trimmed V and J ends, which lost 3 bases and 5 bases, there was a span of 13 bases. The CDR3 nucleotides are TGTGCCAGCTCACCGGAAGGGGGTAGCGAGACCCAGTACTTC. It codes for CASSPEGGSETQYF. Together with reference TRBV18 and TRBJ2-5, the CDR3 gives the full variable domain: NAGVMQNPRHLVRRRGQEARLRCSPMKGHSHVYWYRQLPEEGLKFMVYLQKENIIDESGMPKERFSAEFPKEGPSILRIQQVVRGDSAAYFCASSPEGGSETQYFGPGTRLLVL.

The genes are TRBV28 and TRBJ2-7; no firm D call. Per germline, CDR1 MDHEN and CDR2 SYDVKM. The CDR3 contains 14 residues. V was pared by 6 bases and J by 2 bases, with 14 bases between. CDR3 amino acids: CASSPSTTPYEQYV. The CDR3 bases are TGTGCCAGCAGCCCATCTACAACTCCCTACGAGCAGTACGTC.

The chain recombines TRBV5-1 with TRBJ1-1; the D gene is possibly TRBD1 (6 bases). The germline V gene has CDR1 SGHRS and CDR2 YFSETQ. The CDR3 is 16 amino acids. Trimming shortened V by 0 bases and J by 1 base, and 13 bases separated the two germline ends. The CDR3 loop is CASSLDAGATNTEAFF. CDR3 nucleotide sequence: TGCGCCAGCAGCTTGGATGCGGGGGCGACGAACACTGAAGCTTTCTTT.

The chain carries TRBV10-2 and TRBJ1-1, with TRBD1 matching 8 bases. CDR1 and CDR2 from the germline V gene are WSHSY and SAAADI. V lost 3 bases and J lost 2; bases outside the gene matches: 5. The CDR3 runs 15 residues. The CDR3 sequence: CASSDPGTGNTEAFF. The CDR3 region has the DNA TGCGCCAGCAGTGACCCCGGGACAGGTAACACTGAAGCTTTCTTT.